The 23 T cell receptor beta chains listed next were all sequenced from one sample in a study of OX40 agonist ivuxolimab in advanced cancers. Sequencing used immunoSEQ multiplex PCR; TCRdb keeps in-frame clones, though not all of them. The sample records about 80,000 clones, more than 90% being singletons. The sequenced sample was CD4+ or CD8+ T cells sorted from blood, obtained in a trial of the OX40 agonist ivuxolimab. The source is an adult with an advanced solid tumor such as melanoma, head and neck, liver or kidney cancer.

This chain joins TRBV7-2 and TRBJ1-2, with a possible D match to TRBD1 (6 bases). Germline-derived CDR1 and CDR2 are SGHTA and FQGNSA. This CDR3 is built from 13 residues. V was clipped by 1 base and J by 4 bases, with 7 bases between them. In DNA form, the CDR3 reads TGTGCCAGCAGCTTAGGGACAGTCTATGGCTACACCTTC. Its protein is CASSLGTVYGYTF.

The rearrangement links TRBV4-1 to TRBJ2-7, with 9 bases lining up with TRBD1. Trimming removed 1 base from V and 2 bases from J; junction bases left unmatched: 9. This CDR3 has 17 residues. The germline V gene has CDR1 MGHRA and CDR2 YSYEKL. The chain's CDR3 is CASSQALTGTGTYEQYF. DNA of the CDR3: TGCGCCAGCAGCCAAGCCCTAACCGGGACAGGGACCTACGAGCAGTACTTC.

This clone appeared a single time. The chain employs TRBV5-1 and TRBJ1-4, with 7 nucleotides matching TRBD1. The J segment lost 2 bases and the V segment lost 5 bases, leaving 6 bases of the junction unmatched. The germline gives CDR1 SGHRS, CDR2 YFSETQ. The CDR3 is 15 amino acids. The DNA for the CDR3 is TGCGCCAGCAGGGCCGACAGGGCTACTAATGAAAAACTGTTTTTT. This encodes CASRADRATNEKLFF.

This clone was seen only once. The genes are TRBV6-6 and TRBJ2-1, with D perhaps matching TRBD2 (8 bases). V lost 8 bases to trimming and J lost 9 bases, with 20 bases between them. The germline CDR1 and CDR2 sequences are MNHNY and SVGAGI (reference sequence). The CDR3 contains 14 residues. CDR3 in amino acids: CASLEREQGGEQFF. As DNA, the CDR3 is TGTGCCAGCTTAGAGCGGGAGCAGGGGGGTGAGCAGTTCTTC.

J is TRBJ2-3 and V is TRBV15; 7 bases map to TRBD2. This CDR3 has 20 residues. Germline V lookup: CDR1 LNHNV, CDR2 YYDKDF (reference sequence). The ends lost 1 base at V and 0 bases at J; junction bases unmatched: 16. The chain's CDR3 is CATSRAKGKLGRESTDTQYF. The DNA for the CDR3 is TGTGCCACCAGCAGAGCCAAAGGAAAATTGGGGCGGGAGAGCACAGATACGCAGTATTTT.

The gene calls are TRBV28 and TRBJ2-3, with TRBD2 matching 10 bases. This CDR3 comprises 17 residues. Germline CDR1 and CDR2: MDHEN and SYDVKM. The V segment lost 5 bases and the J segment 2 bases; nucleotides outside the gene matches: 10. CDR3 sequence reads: CASSLARLAGPTDTQYF. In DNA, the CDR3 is TGTGCCAGCAGTCTGGCACGACTAGCGGGCCCCACAGATACGCAGTATTTT.

The CDR3 DNA reads as TGTGCCAGTACTGAAGGAGGTGCGGGGCAGGAAGCTTTCTTT. Residues: CASTEGGAGQEAFF. The V and J genes are TRBV19 and TRBJ1-1; TRBD1 might be the D (5 bases). Trimming took off 7 bases at V and 8 bases at J, with 20 bases between the two ends. CDR3 length: 14 residues. Looked up from germline, CDR1 is LNHDA and CDR2 is SQIVND (reference sequence).

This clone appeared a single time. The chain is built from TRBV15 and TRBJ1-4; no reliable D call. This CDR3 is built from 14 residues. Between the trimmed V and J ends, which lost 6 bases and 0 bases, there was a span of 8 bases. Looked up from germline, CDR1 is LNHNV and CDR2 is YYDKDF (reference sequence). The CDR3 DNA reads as TGTGCCACCAGGGCAGATGCAACTAATGAAAAACTGTTTTTT. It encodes CATRADATNEKLFF. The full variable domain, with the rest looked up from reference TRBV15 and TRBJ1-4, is DAMVIQNPRYQVTQFGKPVTLSCSQTLNHNVMYWYQQKSSQAPKLLFHYYDKDFNNEADTPDNFQSRRPNTSFCFLDIRSPGLGDTAMYLCATRADATNEKLFFGSGTQLSVL.

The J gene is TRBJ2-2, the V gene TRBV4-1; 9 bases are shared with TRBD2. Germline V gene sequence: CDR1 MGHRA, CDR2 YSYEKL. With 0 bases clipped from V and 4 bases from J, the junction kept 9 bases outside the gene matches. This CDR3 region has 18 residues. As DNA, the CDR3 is TGCGCCAGCAGCCAAGATTTCCGGCGGGAGGGTCTCACCGGGGAGCTGTTTTTT. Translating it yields CASSQDFRREGLTGELFF.

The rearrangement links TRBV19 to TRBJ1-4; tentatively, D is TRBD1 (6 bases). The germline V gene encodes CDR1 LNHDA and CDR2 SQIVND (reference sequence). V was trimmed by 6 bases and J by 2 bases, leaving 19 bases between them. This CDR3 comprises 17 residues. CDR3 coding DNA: TGTGCCAGTAGCGGTCCGGCCCAGGGGCCCACTAATGAAAAACTGTTTTTT. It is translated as CASSGPAQGPTNEKLFF.

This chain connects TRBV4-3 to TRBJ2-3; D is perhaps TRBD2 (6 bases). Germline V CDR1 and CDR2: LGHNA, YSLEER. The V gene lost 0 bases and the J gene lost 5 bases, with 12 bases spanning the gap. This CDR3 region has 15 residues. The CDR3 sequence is CASSQETGAGDTQYF. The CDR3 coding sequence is TGCGCCAGCAGCCAAGAAACGGGAGCGGGAGATACGCAGTATTTT.

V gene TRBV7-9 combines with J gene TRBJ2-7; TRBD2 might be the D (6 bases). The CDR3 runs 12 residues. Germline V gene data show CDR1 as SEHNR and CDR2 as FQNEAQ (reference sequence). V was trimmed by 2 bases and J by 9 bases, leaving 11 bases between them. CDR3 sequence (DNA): TGTGCCAGCAGCTTATCGGGAGCGGGGCAGTACTTC. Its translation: CASSLSGAGQYF.

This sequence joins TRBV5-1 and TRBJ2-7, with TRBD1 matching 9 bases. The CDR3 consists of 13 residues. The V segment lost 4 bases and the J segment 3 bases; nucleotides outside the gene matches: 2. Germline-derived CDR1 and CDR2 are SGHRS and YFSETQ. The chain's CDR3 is CASSGTGIYEQYF. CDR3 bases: TGCGCCAGCAGCGGGACAGGGATCTACGAGCAGTACTTC.

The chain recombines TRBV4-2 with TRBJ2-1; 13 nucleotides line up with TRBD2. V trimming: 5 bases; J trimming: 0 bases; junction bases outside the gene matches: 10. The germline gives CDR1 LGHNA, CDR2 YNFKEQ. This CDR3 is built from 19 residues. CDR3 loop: CASSYGLAGVLSSYNEQFF. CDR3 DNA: TGTGCCAGCAGCTACGGACTAGCGGGAGTCCTGAGCTCCTACAATGAGCAGTTCTTC.

The CDR3 DNA reads TGCGCCACCCGGTGGGGGCCGAACACTGAAGCTTTCTTT. Its translation: CATRWGPNTEAFF. This chain links TRBV10-2 with TRBJ1-1; D is perhaps TRBD1 (6 bases). The germline V gene has CDR1 WSHSY and CDR2 SAAADI. The CDR3 contains 13 residues. The V end lost 10 bases, the J end lost 1 base, and 13 bases lay between the germline ends.

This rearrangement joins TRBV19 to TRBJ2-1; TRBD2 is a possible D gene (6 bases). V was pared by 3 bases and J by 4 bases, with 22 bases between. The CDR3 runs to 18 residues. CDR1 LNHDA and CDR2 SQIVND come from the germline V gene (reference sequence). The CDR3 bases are TGTGCCAGTAGTATGCGGGGTAGTAGCAGCCCGAGGTACAATGAGCAGTTCTTC. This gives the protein CASSMRGSSSPRYNEQFF. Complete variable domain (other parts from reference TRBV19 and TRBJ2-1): DGGITQSPKYLFRKEGQNVTLSCEQNLNHDAMYWYRQDPGQGLRLIYYSQIVNDFQKGDIAEGYSVSREKKESFPLTVTSAQKNPTAFYLCASSMRGSSSPRYNEQFFGPGTRLTVL.

The CDR3 DNA sequence: TGTGCCAGTAGTAGGTCCAGGGCCACCTACGAGCAGTACTTC. This encodes CASSRSRATYEQYF. The V gene is TRBV19, the J gene TRBJ2-7, with TRBD1 as a possible D gene (5 bases). The V end lost 4 bases, the J end lost 2 bases, and 12 bases lay between the germline ends. Germline V gene lookup returns CDR1 LNHDA and CDR2 SQIVND (reference sequence). This CDR3 has 14 residues.

DNA of the CDR3: TGTGCCAGCAGTTTTCCTACAGCAACTAATGAAAAACTGTTTTTT. Protein: CASSFPTATNEKLFF. The genes are TRBV6-5 and TRBJ1-4; D is uncertain. V was trimmed by 4 bases and J by 0 bases, leaving 9 bases between them. CDR1 is MNHEY and CDR2 is SVGAGI in the germline V gene. CDR3 length equals 15 residues.

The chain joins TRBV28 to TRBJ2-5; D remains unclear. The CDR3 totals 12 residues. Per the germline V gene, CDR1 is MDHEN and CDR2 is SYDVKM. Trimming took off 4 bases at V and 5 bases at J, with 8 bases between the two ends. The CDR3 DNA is TGTGCCAGCAGTTCTAACCGGGAGACCCAGTACTTC. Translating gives CASSSNRETQYF.

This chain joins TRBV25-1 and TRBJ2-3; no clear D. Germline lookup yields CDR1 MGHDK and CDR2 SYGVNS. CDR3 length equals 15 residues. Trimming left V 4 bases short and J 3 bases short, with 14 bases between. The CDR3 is CASSAGRRSTDTQYF. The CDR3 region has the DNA TGTGCCAGCAGTGCGGGTCGTAGGTCAACAGATACGCAGTATTTT.

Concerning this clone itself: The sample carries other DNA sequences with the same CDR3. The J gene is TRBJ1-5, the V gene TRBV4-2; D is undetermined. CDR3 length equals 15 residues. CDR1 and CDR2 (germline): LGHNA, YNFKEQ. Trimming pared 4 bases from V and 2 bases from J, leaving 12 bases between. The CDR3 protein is CASSPATPGNQPQHF. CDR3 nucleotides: TGTGCCAGCAGCCCTGCCACCCCGGGCAATCAGCCCCAGCATTTT.

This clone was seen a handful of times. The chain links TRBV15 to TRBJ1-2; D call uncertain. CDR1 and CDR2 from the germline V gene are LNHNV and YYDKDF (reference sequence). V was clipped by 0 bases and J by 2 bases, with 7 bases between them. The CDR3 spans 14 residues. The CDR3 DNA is TGTGCCACCAGCAGAGATAGGGTAAACTATGGCTACACCTTC. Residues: CATSRDRVNYGYTF.

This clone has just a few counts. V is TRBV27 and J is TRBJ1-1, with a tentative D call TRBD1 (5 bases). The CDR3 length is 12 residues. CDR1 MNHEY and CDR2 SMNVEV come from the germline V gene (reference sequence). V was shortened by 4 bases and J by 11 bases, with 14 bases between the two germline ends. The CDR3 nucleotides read TGTGCCAGCAGTTCATCCGGGACGAGGGCTTTCTTT. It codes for CASSSSGTRAFF.